This T cell receptor (beta chain) was identified during a study of Graves' ophthalmopathy and Graves' hyperthyroidism listed by TCRdb under 2018. Study-wide context: Peripheral blood samples were taken at the time of initial diagnosis, before any treatment was given. The study used signatures of the TCR beta repertoire to tell Graves' ophthalmopathy apart from Graves' hyperthyroidism and to predict which patients would progress to ophthalmopathy. In total, approximately 130 blood samples were TCR-sequenced: approximately 42 ophthalmopathy, roughly 77 hyperthyroidism and roughly 17 hyperthyroidism-to-ophthalmopathy patients. A discovery set of 95 to 100 patients (roughly 41 ophthalmopathy, 57 stable hyperthyroidism) was enrolled to explore V-J signatures distinguishing ophthalmopathy from hyperthyroidism. For independent validation, a separate cohort was made up of fewer than 20 hyperthyroidism patients plus 17 patients who later progressed from hyperthyroidism to ophthalmopathy. In a handful of hyperthyroidism patients, the T-cell repertoires found in thyroid tissue were compared with those found in blood. After sampling, hyperthyroidism patients received methimazole starting at 30 mg daily, and ophthalmopathy patients received high-dose intravenous methylprednisolone.

This clonotype was picked up a small number of times. No cognate antigen has been identified for it. Base qualities are not provided; no much larger clone lies one nucleotide away. For repertoire sequencing, TCR beta CDR3 regions were amplified from RNA transcripts. The first round was an RT-PCR using HTBI primers with the Qiagen OneStep RT-PCR kit, and this first round was followed by a second-round multiplex PCR, then size selection and purification. Sequencing of the libraries was carried out on an Illumina HiSeq2000 in paired-end mode with 100 bp reads. The paper's data handling went like this. SOAPnuke was used to process the reads, removing any read that contained adapters or uncalled bases, had a mean Phred below 15, or lacked an exact match to the constant primer or identifier. COPE v1.2.5 was used to merge high-quality paired reads. Clonotypes were defined as unique nucleotide sequences and were aligned to IMGT TRB V, D and J references using MiTCR v1.1. The analysis was limited to V-J combinations with a frequency above 0.0001, which together covered 99.2% of repertoires. For each V-J combination, a TCR clonal expansion and chaos score was defined as F50 clonal expansion divided by the chaos observed in the TCRdist matrix. Welch's t-statistics and random forest were used to reduce the features to some 13 V-J combinations, which were then used as input to a naive Bayes classifier. Thyroid-blood repertoire similarity was quantified with the Morisita-Horn index. TCRdb reprocessed the public reads (quality trimming at Q25 with fastp, clone calling with MiXCR) and kept in-frame beta chains. One record per CDR3 amino acid sequence lists the most common genes and DNA. The V and J calls and clone size come from TCRdb's table, not from the authors' own analysis. The sample contains under 400,000 distinct CDR3 sequences, 15% to 20% of them found a single time. Of the sample, 9% to 15% is held by the ten largest clones.

Ophthalmopathy patients were characterized by moderately to severely active disease, a Clinical Activity Score of at least 3, a NOSPECS grade of at least 4, and a disease duration under 3 months. Anyone with other autoimmune diseases, uncontrolled infections, pregnancy or lactation was excluded from the study. Diagnosis was based on clinical symptoms, serum thyroxine, TRAb, thyroid ultrasound and orbital computed tomography. Using Ficoll-Paque density gradient centrifugation, PBMCs were isolated from less than 11 ml of fresh peripheral blood. Trizol reagent was used to extract the total RNA, and its quality was then checked on an Agilent 2100 Bioanalyzer. Study-wide conclusions, independent of this receptor: No statistical method was used to set the sample size in advance, and the investigators knew which group each participant was assigned to. Ophthalmopathy was separated from stable hyperthyroidism by the 13-signature model with more than 85% sensitivity and about 83% specificity in cross-validation and with 80%/75% in the test set. Most expanded thyroid clonotypes with frequency above 0.001 were also detected in blood, suggesting blood repertoires may reflect the thyroid immune response. In validation, the model predicted ophthalmopathy progression with about 64% sensitivity and roughly 72% specificity; around twelve predicted patients were CT-confirmed with GO in a median of around 6 months.

This sequence originates from an adult man with Graves' ophthalmopathy. The specimen sequenced was peripheral blood.

The nucleotide sequence is TGTGCCAGCAGTTTATACCTACAAGAGACCCAGTACTTC. Protein translation: CASSLYLQETQYF. The rearranged chain carries TRBV2 and TRBJ2-5; the D gene assignment is ambiguous. Cut back by 5 bases and 2 bases, the V and J ends lie 9 bases apart. The germline V gene provides CDR1 SNHLY and CDR2 FYNNEI. The CDR3 runs 13 residues from the cysteine to the phenylalanine. This entry keeps only the CDR3 DNA: 39 bases, framed from base 1.